The T cell receptor (beta chain) under discussion was sequenced for a study of spatial heterogeneity in lung cancer. Time point given: sample taken at primary tumor resection. One entry per CDR3 protein results from TCRdb running MiXCR on the 5' RACE reads. The sample holds 550 to 850 distinct CDR3 sequences, 15% seen once. The CDR3 runs 13 residues. Germline V gene data show CDR1 as SNHLY and CDR2 as FYNNEI. V was clipped by 6 bases and J by 13 bases; unmatched bases: 12. The source was normal lung tissue next to the tumor, collected at surgery. The receptor's source is a male donor with early-stage non-small cell lung cancer. The V call is TRBV2, the J call TRBJ2-7, with 10 bases fitting TRBD2. The CDR3: CASSRPNSGRPYF. The CDR3 bases are TGTGCCAGCAGCCGACCTAATAGCGGGAGGCCTTACTTC. Full variable domain (missing parts from reference TRBV2 and TRBJ2-7): EPEVTQTPSHQVTQMGQEVILRCVPISNHLYFYWYRQILGQKVEFLVSFYNNEISEKSEIFDDQFSVERPDGSNFTLKIRSTKLEDSAMYFCASSRPNSGRPYFGPGTRLTVT.